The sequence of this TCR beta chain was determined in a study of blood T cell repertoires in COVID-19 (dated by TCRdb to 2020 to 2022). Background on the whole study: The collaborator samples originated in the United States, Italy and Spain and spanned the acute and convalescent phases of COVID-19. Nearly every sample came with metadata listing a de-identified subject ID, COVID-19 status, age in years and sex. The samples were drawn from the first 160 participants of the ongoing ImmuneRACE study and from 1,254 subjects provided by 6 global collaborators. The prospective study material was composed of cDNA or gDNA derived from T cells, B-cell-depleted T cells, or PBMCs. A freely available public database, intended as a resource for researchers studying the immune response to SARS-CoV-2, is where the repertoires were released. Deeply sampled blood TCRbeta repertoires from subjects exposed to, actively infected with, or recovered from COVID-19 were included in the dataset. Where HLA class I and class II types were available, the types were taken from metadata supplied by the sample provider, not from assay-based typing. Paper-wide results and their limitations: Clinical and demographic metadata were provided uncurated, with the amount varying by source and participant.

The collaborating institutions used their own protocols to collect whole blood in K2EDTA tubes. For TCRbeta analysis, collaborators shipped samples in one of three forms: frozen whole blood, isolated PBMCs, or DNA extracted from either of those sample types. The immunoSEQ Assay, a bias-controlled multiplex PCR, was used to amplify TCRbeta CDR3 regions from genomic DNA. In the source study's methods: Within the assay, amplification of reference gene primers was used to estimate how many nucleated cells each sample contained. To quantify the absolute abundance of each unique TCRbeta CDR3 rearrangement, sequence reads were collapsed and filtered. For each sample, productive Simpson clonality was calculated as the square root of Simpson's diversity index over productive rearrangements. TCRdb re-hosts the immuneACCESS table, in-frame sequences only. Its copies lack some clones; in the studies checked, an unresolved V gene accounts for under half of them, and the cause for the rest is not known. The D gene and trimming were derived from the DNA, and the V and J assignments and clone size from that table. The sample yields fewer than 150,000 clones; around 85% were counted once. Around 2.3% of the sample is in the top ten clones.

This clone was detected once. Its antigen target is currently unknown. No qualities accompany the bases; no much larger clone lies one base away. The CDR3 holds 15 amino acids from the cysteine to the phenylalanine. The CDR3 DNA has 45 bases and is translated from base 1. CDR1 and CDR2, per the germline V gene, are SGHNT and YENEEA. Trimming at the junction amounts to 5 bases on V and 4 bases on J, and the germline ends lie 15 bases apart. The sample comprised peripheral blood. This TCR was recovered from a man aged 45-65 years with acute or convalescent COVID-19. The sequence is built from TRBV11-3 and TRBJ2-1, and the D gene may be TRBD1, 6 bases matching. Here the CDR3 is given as CASSATGLGYNEQFF. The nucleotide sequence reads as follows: TGTGCCAGCAGCGCCACAGGGTTAGGGTACAATGAGCAGTTCTTC.